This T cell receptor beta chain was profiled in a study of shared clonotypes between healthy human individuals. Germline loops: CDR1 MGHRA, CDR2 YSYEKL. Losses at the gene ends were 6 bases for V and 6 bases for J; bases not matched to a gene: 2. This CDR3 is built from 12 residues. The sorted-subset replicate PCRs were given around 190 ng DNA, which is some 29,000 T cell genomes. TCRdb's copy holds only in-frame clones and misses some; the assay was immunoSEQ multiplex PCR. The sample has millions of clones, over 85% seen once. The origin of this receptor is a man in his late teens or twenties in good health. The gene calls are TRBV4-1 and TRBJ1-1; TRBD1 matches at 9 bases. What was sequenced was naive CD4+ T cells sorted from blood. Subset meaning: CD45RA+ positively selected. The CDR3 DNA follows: TGCGCCAGCAGTCGGACAGGGGCTGAAGCTTTCTTT. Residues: CASSRTGAEAFF.